This T cell receptor (beta chain) derives from a study of radiotherapy plus CTLA-4 blockade in lung cancer. About the study: Objective responses were seen in around 17% of patients, disease control in around 31%.

Libraries were prepared by immunoSEQ multiplex PCR; TCRdb keeps only in-frame clonotypes and omits some of them. Here the sample spans approximately 89,000 clones, about four fifths being singletons. Chemo-refractory metastatic non-small-cell lung cancer patients received focal radiation with ipilimumab CTLA-4 blockade. The germline V gene encodes CDR1 SNHLY and CDR2 FYNNEI. This CDR3 comprises 15 residues. Trimming took 4 bases from V and 4 from J; bases not matched to a gene: 5. Findings of the study overall: According to reports, early shifts in blood T cell clones, alongside interferon-beta, forecast response most accurately. Among blood TCR repertoires after radiotherapy plus ipilimumab, tumor-derived clones expanded.

As to this clone: Its antigen is as yet unknown.

The TCR was taken from a human donor with non-small cell lung cancer that progressed on radiotherapy plus ipilimumab. The chain carries TRBV2 and TRBJ2-3; 10 positions match TRBD2. The material sequenced was peripheral blood, taken from a patient treated with radiotherapy plus ipilimumab. The CDR3 bases are TGTGCCAGCAGTGTGAGTCTAGCGGGGGCAGATACGCAGTATTTT. As protein: CASSVSLAGADTQYF.